Below, one TCR beta chain is given with its context. Its matching antigen is unknown. These data are taken from a study of Ad26.COV2.S vaccination and SARS-CoV-2 variants. Study-wide context: The study gave Ad26.COV2.S intramuscularly, once or twice 56 days apart.

Clones were sequenced by immunoSEQ multiplex PCR, and TCRdb holds only the in-frame ones, with some missing. The sample holds more than 300,000 clones, about 86% seen once. Treatment of the sample: around 19 received Ad26.COV2.S at low or high dose, single or two shots; a few received placebo; per-sample allocation not given. All samples were drawn on day 63, counting from the first vaccine or placebo injection. In Boston, the donor was an adult between 18-55 years of age. Study-wide results and caveats: For non-spike TCRs, breadth in vaccine recipients resembled that in placebo recipients.

Specimen: peripheral blood, collected in a trial of Ad26.COV2.S vaccine versus placebo. This TCR was sampled from a person between 18 and 60 years old who received the Ad26.COV2.S COVID-19 vaccine or a placebo.

This CDR3 is CASSVGTSISNEQFF. The CDR3 DNA reads as TGTGCCAGCAGCGTAGGGACTAGTATTAGCAATGAGCAGTTCTTC. V is TRBV9 and J is TRBJ2-1, with TRBD2 matching over 7 bases. Trimming took 0 bases from V and 6 from J; bases not matched to a gene: 6. Germline V CDR1 and CDR2: SGDLS, YYNGEE. CDR3 length: 15 residues.